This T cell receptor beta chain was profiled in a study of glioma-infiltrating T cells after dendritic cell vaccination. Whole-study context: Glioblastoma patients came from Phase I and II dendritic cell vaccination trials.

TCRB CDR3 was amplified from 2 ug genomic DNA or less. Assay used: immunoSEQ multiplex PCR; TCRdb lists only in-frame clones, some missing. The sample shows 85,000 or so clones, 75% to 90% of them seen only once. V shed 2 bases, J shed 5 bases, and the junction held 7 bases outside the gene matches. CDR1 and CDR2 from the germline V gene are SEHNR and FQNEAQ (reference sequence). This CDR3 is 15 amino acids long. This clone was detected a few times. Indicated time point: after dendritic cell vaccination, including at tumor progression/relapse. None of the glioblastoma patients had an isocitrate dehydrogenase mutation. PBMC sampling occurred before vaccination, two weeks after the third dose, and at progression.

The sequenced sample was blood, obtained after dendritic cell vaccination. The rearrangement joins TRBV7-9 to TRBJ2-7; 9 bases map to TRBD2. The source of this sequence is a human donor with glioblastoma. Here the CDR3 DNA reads TGTGCCAGCAGCTTAACGGCGGGAGGGTTAGACGAGCAGTACTTC. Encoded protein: CASSLTAGGLDEQYF.